The TCR beta chain under discussion was sequenced for a study of T cells in Graves' hyperthyroidism and ophthalmopathy. General study points: Onset of ophthalmopathy came a median approximately 6.5 months after the model predicted it.

Amplification of TCR beta CDR3 regions was performed using RNA transcripts as template. A first-round RT-PCR of the TCR CDR3 used the HTBI primer set. TCRdb ran MiXCR on the multiplex PCR reads and lists one entry per CDR3 protein. This sample has roughly 630,000 distinct CDR3 sequences, with 15% to 17% found just once. Per the germline V gene, CDR1 is SGHTA and CDR2 is FQGTGA. With 5 bases clipped from V and 1 base from J, the junction kept 5 bases outside the gene matches. CDR3 length: 14 residues. Patients were aged 18 to 65, had disease duration under 2 months, and had newly diagnosed hyperthyroidism. Patients were excluded because of uncontrolled infection, other autoimmune disease, pregnancy or lactation. For the diagnoses, clinical symptoms, serum thyroxine and TRAb, thyroid ultrasound and orbital computed tomography were used. This clonotype was seen more than once but under ten times. The antigen is unknown.

Material for sequencing was blood. The receptor's source is a woman aged 25 to 39 with Graves' hyperthyroidism. The genes are TRBV7-3 and TRBJ2-7, with 7 positions matching TRBD1. The CDR3 DNA is TGTGCCAGCAGCCGGGACAGTGGATCCTACGAGCAGTACTTC. It encodes CASSRDSGSYEQYF.